These 27 T cell receptor beta chains share one sample of origin, sequenced in a study of shared clonotypes between healthy human individuals. The protocol was immunoSEQ multiplex PCR, while the TCRdb copy is restricted to in-frame clones and leaves out a portion. Among under 1,900,000 clones listed, less than 99% were seen once. The sample consisted of naive CD4+ T cells sorted from blood. Subset described: CD45RA+ positively selected. The receptors originated from a man under 40 in good health.

V and J are TRBV29-1 and TRBJ2-3; D remains ambiguous. V gave up 2 bases and J gave up 1 base, with 10 bases separating them. The length of the CDR3 is 14 residues. Per germline, CDR1 SQVTM and CDR2 ANQGSEA. The DNA for the CDR3 is TGCAGCGTTGAATCTCCCCCAGGCACAGATACGCAGTATTTT. Translation gives CSVESPPGTDTQYF.

On this clone itself: The junction shows a germline mismatch at one end, possibly a read error. The chain carries TRBV6-1 and TRBJ2-2, with unresolved D. Germline V CDR1 and CDR2: MNHNS, SASEGT. There are 14 residues in the CDR3. CDR3 sequence reads: CASREVLNTGELFF. The CDR3 coding sequence is TGTGCCAGCAGGGAAGTACTGAACACCGGGGAGCTGTTTTTT.

The J gene is TRBJ2-7, the V gene TRBV28, with a tentative D call TRBD1 (5 bases). The V end lost 3 bases, the J end lost 7 bases, and 19 bases lay between the germline ends. Germline V gene sequence: CDR1 MDHEN, CDR2 SYDVKM. The CDR3 has 15 residues. The CDR3, as DNA: TGTGCCAGCAGTTTTGCGGACATAAGGAATGGGGAGCAGTACTTC. This codes for CASSFADIRNGEQYF.

J is TRBJ2-5 and V is TRBV5-8; 9 bases are a match to TRBD1. Germline assignment: CDR1 SGHTS and CDR2 YDEGEE. This CDR3 is built from 14 residues. J lost 2 bases, V lost 4 bases, and 3 bases had no gene match. CDR3 residues: CASSRGQGQETQYF. CDR3 nucleotide sequence: TGTGCCAGCAGCAGAGGACAGGGGCAAGAGACCCAGTACTTC. The full variable domain, its missing parts supplied by reference TRBV5-8 and TRBJ2-5, is EAGVTQSPTHLIKTRGQQATLRCSPISGHTSVYWYQQALGLGLQFLLWYDEGEERNRGNFPPRFSGRQFPNYSSELNVNALELEDSALYLCASSRGQGQETQYFGPGTRLLVL.

V is TRBV5-1 and J is TRBJ1-4; no clear D gene. This CDR3 has 15 residues. CDR1 is SGHRS, CDR2 YFSETQ, per germline. V was pared by 3 bases and J by 0 bases, with 9 bases between. The CDR3 loop reads CASSYVPATNEKLFF. The CDR3 nucleotides are TGCGCCAGCAGCTATGTACCTGCAACTAATGAAAAACTGTTTTTT.

The chain employs TRBV19 and TRBJ1-5; a weak D match, TRBD1 (5 bases). CDR3 length equals 16 residues. Per the germline V gene, CDR1 is LNHDA and CDR2 is SQIVND (reference sequence). The germline V and J ends were trimmed by 1 base and 6 bases, with 16 bases remaining between them. The CDR3 here is CASSIALTVQAQPQHF. The DNA of the CDR3 is TGTGCCAGTAGTATAGCCTTGACAGTCCAGGCTCAGCCCCAGCATTTT.

As DNA, the CDR3 is TGTGCCAGCAGCTTAGGGGGCTTCAGTAATGAGCAGTTCTTC. This codes for CASSLGGFSNEQFF. The chain joins TRBV7-2 to TRBJ2-1; tentatively, D is TRBD1 (5 bases). Trimming stripped 1 base from V and 7 bases from J, with 11 bases between. This CDR3 region has 14 residues. CDR1 is SGHTA and CDR2 is FQGNSA in the germline V gene.

The chain recombines TRBV4-3 with TRBJ2-6; no clear D gene. V shed 2 bases and J shed 0 bases, with 14 bases lying between them. The CDR3 contains 18 residues. The V gene's germline CDR1 is LGHNA and CDR2 YSLEER. CDR3 region: CASSQYGQSASGANVLTF. CDR3 DNA sequence: TGCGCCAGCAGCCAATACGGCCAGAGTGCCTCTGGGGCCAACGTCCTGACTTTC.

The rearrangement links TRBV4-3 to TRBJ2-6; TRBD1 agrees at 8 bases. CDR1 and CDR2 from the germline V gene are LGHNA and YSLEER. The CDR3 is made up of 15 amino acids. J lost 4 bases, V lost 1 base, and 0 bases had no gene match. As DNA, the CDR3 is TGCGCCAGCAGCCAAGGGACAGGGGGGGCCAACGTCCTGACTTTC. This gives the protein CASSQGTGGANVLTF.

The CDR3 here is CASSSSLAGGVGTDTQYF. CDR3 DNA sequence: TGTGCCAGCAGCTCTTCACTAGCGGGAGGGGTTGGCACAGATACGCAGTATTTT. The chain uses TRBV7-8 and TRBJ2-3; 13 bases match TRBD2. Per germline, CDR1 SGHVS and CDR2 FQNEAQ. CDR3 length: 18 residues. Trimming at V came to 4 bases and at J to 1 base, leaving 8 bases not matched to a gene.

The V call is TRBV6-5, the J call TRBJ1-4, with D hard to call. V lost 6 bases and J 3 bases, leaving 5 bases between the germline ends. The CDR3 has 12 residues. Germline V gene data show CDR1 as MNHEY and CDR2 as SVGAGI. CDR3: CASRTANEKLFF. The CDR3 DNA follows: TGTGCCAGCAGGACGGCTAATGAAAAACTGTTTTTT.

This rearrangement joins TRBV11-2 to TRBJ2-5; D not resolved. CDR1 and CDR2 from the germline V gene are SGHAT and FQNNGV. The V and J ends lost 1 base and 7 bases respectively, with 13 bases between them. CDR3 length: 14 amino acids. In DNA form, the CDR3 reads TGTGCCAGCAGCTTAGGAGGTGGGTCCATGACCCAGTACTTC. Protein sequence: CASSLGGGSMTQYF. The whole variable domain, filled in from reference TRBV11-2 and TRBJ2-5, reads EAGVAQSPRYKIIEKRQSVAFWCNPISGHATLYWYQQILGQGPKLLIQFQNNGVVDDSQLPKDRFSAERLKGVDSTLKIQPAKLEDSAVYLCASSLGGGSMTQYFGPGTRLLVL.

The CDR3 reads CASSEQGGGQETQYF. The DNA for the CDR3 is TGTGCCAGCAGTGAACAAGGCGGGGGCCAGGAGACCCAGTACTTC. The chain couples TRBV2 to TRBJ2-5, with D possibly matching TRBD2 (7 bases). Germline lookup yields CDR1 SNHLY and CDR2 FYNNEI. V was pared by 2 bases and J by 5 bases, with 15 bases between. The CDR3 covers 15 residues.

The V call is TRBV7-6, the J call TRBJ2-3; 8 bases are shared with TRBD2. Germline values: CDR1 SGHVS, CDR2 FNYEAQ. Losses at the gene ends were 6 bases for V and 4 bases for J; bases not matched to a gene: 12. The CDR3 extends over 16 amino acids. The CDR3 DNA reads TGTGCCAGCAGGTCCGGGACTAGAGGGCCGTCAGATACGCAGTATTTT. Its translation is CASRSGTRGPSDTQYF. Looking up the rest from reference TRBV7-6 and TRBJ2-3 gives the full variable domain: GAGVSQSPRYKVTKRGQDVALRCDPISGHVSLYWYRQALGQGPEFLTYFNYEAQQDKSGLPNDRFSAERPEGSISTLTIQRTEQRDSAMYRCASRSGTRGPSDTQYFGPGTRLTVL.

The chain links TRBV5-4 to TRBJ2-7, with D uncertain. The V end was cut by 4 bases, the J end by 0 bases, with 11 bases between. The germline V gene encodes CDR1 SGHNT and CDR2 YYREEE (reference sequence). CDR3 length equals 14 residues. The CDR3 protein is CASSRGPDSYEQYF. CDR3 nucleotide sequence: TGTGCCAGCAGCCGCGGACCTGACTCCTACGAGCAGTACTTC.

This chain connects TRBV10-3 to TRBJ2-1; no reliable D call. Germline CDR1 reads ENHRY; CDR2 reads SYGVKD. There are 15 residues in the CDR3. V gave up 3 bases and J gave up 8 bases, with 17 bases separating them. This chain's CDR3 is CAISEGMPSMHEQFF. The CDR3 region has the DNA TGTGCCATCAGTGAAGGAATGCCTAGTATGCATGAGCAGTTCTTC.

This chain uses TRBV2 with TRBJ2-1; D tentatively fits TRBD1 or TRBD2 (5 bases each). This CDR3 region has 14 residues. Trimming took off 7 bases at V and 2 bases at J, with 12 bases between the two ends. Looked up from germline, CDR1 is SNHLY and CDR2 is FYNNEI. CDR3 protein: CASTHGGTYNEQFF. CDR3 in DNA: TGTGCCAGCACCCATGGGGGAACCTACAATGAGCAGTTCTTC.

J is TRBJ2-2 and V is TRBV7-2; D not resolved. V lost 1 base and J 0 bases, leaving 12 bases between the germline ends. The CDR3 totals 17 residues. Germline loops: CDR1 SGHTA, CDR2 FQGNSA. Here the CDR3 reads CASSLVRTTTNTGELFF. The CDR3 DNA sequence: TGTGCCAGCAGCTTAGTCCGTACCACGACGAACACCGGGGAGCTGTTTTTT.

This clone appeared once. The chain recombines TRBV9 with TRBJ2-3; unclear D gene. Between the trimmed V and J ends, which lost 4 bases and 6 bases, there was a span of 12 bases. Per germline, CDR1 SGDLS and CDR2 YYNGEE. CDR3 length: 13 amino acids. In DNA, the CDR3 is TGTGCCAGCAGCCCTAACAACATCGATACGCAGTATTTT. This translates into CASSPNNIDTQYF.

The genes are TRBV27 and TRBJ2-3; 7 nucleotides match TRBD2. Germline CDR1 and CDR2: MNHEY and SMNVEV (reference sequence). The CDR3 has 16 residues. Trimming at V came to 6 bases and at J to 2 bases, leaving 11 bases not matched to a gene. CDR3 amino acids: CASRPRVGTITDTQYF. For the CDR3, the DNA is TGTGCCAGCAGACCAAGGGTTGGGACTATCACAGATACGCAGTATTTT.

The rearrangement joins TRBV19 to TRBJ1-5; D is ambiguous. Germline CDR1 LNHDA, CDR2 SQIVND (reference sequence). The CDR3 is made up of 16 amino acids. V lost 4 bases and J 0 bases, leaving 13 bases between the germline ends. The CDR3 protein is CASSTHRRNSNQPQHF. The CDR3 DNA is TGTGCCAGTAGTACCCACCGACGTAATAGCAATCAGCCCCAGCATTTT.

The chain uses TRBV5-1 and TRBJ2-3, with 11 bases lining up with TRBD2. Germline trimming cut 2 bases from V and 4 bases from J; bases unmatched to any gene: 6. This CDR3 is built from 16 residues. Looked up from germline, CDR1 is SGHRS and CDR2 is YFSETQ. The DNA for the CDR3 is TGCGCCAGCAGCTTTAGCGGGAGGGCCGGTTCAGATACGCAGTATTTT. This gives the protein CASSFSGRAGSDTQYF.

The chain employs TRBV5-1 and TRBJ1-5; tentatively, D is TRBD1 (6 bases). The CDR3 sequence is 15 residues long. Trimming stripped 0 bases from V and 1 base from J, with 8 bases between. Germline V gives CDR1 SGHRS, CDR2 YFSETQ. The CDR3 nucleotides are TGCGCCAGCAGCTTGGGGGACAAAAGCAATCAGCCCCAGCATTTT. It specifies CASSLGDKSNQPQHF.

This clone occurred once. V is TRBV7-8 and J is TRBJ2-1; the match to TRBD1 covers 9 bases. Losses at the gene ends were 3 bases for V and 5 bases for J; bases not matched to a gene: 5. The CDR3 is made up of 15 amino acids. Germline V CDR1 and CDR2: SGHVS, FQNEAQ. DNA of the CDR3: TGTGCCAGCAGCTTCCGGGACAGGGCCCACAATGAGCAGTTCTTC. This encodes CASSFRDRAHNEQFF.

The J gene is TRBJ1-2, the V gene TRBV7-2; 7 nucleotides agree with TRBD1. The germline V gene has CDR1 SGHTA and CDR2 FQGNSA. The CDR3 covers 14 residues. J was trimmed by 5 bases and V by 5 bases; bases with no gene match: 8. CDR3 region: CASSDQRGPYGYTF. The CDR3 bases are TGTGCCAGCAGCGACCAGAGGGGGCCGTATGGCTACACCTTC.

The chain employs TRBV27 and TRBJ2-7, with 12 bases aligning to TRBD2. Looked up from germline, CDR1 is MNHEY and CDR2 is SMNVEV (reference sequence). This CDR3 has 14 amino acids. Unmatched junction bases numbered 6, after V lost 6 bases and J lost 6 bases. CDR3 amino acids: CASRRLAGESEQYF. Here the CDR3 DNA reads TGTGCCAGCAGGCGACTAGCGGGAGAATCCGAGCAGTACTTC.

The chain is built from TRBV4-2 and TRBJ1-5; D perhaps matches TRBD1 (5 bases). V dropped 0 bases and J dropped 4 bases, with 10 bases sitting between them. The V gene's germline CDR1 is LGHNA and CDR2 YNFKEQ. This CDR3 has 15 residues. CDR3 in DNA: TGTGCCAGCAGCCAAGATTGGGGGTCTAATCAGCCCCAGCATTTT. Translating it yields CASSQDWGSNQPQHF.